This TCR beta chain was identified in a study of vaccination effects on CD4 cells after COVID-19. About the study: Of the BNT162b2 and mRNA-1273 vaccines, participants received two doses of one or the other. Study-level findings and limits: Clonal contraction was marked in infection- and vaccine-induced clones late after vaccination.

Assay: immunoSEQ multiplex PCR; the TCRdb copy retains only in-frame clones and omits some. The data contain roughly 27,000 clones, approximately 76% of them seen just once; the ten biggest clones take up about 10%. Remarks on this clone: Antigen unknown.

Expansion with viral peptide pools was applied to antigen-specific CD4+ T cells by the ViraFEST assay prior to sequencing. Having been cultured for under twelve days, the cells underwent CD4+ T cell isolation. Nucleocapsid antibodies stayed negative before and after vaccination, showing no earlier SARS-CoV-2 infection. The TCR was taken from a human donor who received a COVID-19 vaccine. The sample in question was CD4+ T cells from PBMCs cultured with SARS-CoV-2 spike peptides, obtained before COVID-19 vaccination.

CDR3 region: CASSSRPSGVLNEQFF. The CDR3, as DNA: TGTGCCAGCAGCTCCCGACCTAGCGGGGTACTCAATGAGCAGTTCTTC. J is TRBJ2-1 and V is TRBV7-2, with 9 bases lining up with TRBD2. CDR3 length: 16 amino acids. CDR1 is SGHTA, CDR2 FQGNSA, per germline. V shed 4 bases and J 6 bases; nucleotides not matched to a gene: 10.